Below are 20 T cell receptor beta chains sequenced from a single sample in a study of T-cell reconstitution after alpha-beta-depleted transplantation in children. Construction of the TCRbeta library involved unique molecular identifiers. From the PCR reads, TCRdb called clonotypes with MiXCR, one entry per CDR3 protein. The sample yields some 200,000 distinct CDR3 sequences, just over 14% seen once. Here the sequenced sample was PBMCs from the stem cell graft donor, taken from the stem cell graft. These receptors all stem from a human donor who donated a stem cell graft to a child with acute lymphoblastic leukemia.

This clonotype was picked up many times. In nucleotides, the CDR3 is TGCGCCAGCAGCTTTCCGACAGGCACCGGGGAGCTGTTTTTT. This encodes CASSFPTGTGELFF. The chain is built from TRBV5-1 and TRBJ2-2; D possibly corresponds to TRBD1 (6 bases). Trimming stripped 2 bases from V and 4 bases from J, with 9 bases between. Germline loops: CDR1 SGHRS, CDR2 YFSETQ. CDR3 length: 14 residues.

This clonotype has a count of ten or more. The CDR3 DNA reads TGCAGTGCTAGAGGTATAGCGGGAGGGCCAGGGGAGCAGTTCTTC. Translation: CSARGIAGGPGEQFF. V and J are TRBV20-1 and TRBJ2-1, with 11 bases identical to TRBD2. V dropped 1 base and J dropped 10; count of bases not matched to a gene: 9. Germline CDR1 and CDR2: DFQATT and SNEGSKA (reference sequence). This CDR3 spans 15 amino acids.

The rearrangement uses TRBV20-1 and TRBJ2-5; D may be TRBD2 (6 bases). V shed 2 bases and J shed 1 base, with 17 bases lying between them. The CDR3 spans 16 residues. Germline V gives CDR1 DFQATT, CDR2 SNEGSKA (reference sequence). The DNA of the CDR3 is TGCAGTGCTAGATACCTTCGTGCGGGACCCCAAGAGACCCAGTACTTC. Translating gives CSARYLRAGPQETQYF.

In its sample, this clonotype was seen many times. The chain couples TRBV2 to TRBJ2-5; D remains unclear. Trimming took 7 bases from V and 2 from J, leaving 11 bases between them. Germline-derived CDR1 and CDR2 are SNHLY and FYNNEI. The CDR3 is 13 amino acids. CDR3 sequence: CASTPELQETQYF. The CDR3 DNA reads TGTGCCAGCACCCCGGAGCTGCAAGAGACCCAGTACTTC.

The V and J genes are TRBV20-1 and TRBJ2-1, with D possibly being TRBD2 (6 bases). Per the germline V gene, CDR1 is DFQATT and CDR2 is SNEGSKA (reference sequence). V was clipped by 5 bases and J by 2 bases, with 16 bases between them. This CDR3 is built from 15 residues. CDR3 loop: CSAPTPSAAYNEQFF. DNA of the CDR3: TGCAGTGCTCCTACCCCTAGCGCAGCCTACAATGAGCAGTTCTTC.

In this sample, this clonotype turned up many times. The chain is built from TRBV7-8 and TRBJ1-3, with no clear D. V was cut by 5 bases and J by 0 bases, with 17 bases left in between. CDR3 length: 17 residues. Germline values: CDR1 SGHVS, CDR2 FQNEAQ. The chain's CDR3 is CASSATGRIFSGNTIYF. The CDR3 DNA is TGTGCCAGCAGCGCAACCGGGCGCATCTTCTCTGGAAACACCATATATTTT.

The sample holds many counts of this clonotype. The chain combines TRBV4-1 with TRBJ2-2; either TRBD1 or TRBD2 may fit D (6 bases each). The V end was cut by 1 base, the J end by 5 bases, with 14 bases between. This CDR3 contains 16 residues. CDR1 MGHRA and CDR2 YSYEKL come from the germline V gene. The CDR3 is CASSQGPGAGTGELFF. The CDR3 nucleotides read TGCGCCAGCAGCCAAGGTCCGGGGGCCGGGACCGGGGAGCTGTTTTTT.

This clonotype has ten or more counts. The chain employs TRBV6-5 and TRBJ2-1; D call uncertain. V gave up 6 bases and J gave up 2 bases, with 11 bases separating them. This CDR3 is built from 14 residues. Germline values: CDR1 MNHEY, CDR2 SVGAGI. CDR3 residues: CASSSTWAYNEQFF. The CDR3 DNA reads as TGTGCCAGCAGCTCCACATGGGCCTACAATGAGCAGTTCTTC.

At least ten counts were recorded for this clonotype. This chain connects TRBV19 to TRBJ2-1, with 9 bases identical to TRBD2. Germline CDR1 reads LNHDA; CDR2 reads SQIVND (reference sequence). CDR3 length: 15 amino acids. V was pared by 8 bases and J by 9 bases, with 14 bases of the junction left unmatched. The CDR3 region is CASQPGLASRGEQFF. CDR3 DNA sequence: TGTGCCAGTCAGCCAGGACTAGCGTCAAGGGGTGAGCAGTTCTTC.

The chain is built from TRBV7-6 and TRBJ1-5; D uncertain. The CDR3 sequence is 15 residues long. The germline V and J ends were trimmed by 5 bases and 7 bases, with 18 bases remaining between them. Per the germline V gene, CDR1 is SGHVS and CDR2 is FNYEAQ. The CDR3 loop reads CASSRLPGFGQPQHF. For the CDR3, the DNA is TGTGCCAGCAGCCGACTCCCGGGGTTCGGGCAGCCCCAGCATTTT.

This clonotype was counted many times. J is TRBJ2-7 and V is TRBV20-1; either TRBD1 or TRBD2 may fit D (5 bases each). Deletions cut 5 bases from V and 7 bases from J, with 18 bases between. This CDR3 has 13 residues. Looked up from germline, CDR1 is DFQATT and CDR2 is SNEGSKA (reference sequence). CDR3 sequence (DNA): TGCAGTGCTCAGATCCGGGACCTAGGAGAGCAGTACTTC. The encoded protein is CSAQIRDLGEQYF.

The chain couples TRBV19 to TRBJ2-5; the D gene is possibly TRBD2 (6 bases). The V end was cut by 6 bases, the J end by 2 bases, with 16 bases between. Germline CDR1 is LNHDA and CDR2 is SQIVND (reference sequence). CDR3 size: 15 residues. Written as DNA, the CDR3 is TGTGCCAGTAGGAGGACTACCAGCCCTCAAGAGACCCAGTACTTC. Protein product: CASRRTTSPQETQYF.

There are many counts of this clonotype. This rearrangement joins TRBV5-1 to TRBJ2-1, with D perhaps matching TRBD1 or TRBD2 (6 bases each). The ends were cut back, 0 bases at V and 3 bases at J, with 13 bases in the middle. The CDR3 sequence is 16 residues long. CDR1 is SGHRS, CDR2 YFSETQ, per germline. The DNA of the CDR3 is TGCGCCAGCAGCTTGGAGGGGGGATTTATCTACAATGAGCAGTTCTTC. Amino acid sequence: CASSLEGGFIYNEQFF.

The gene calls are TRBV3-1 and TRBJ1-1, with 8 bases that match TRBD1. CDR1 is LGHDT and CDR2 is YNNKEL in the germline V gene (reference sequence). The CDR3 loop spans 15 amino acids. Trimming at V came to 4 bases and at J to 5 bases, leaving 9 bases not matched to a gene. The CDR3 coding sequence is TGTGCCAGCAGCCCCCGACAGGGGAGGGAGACTGAAGCTTTCTTT. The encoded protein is CASSPRQGRETEAFF.

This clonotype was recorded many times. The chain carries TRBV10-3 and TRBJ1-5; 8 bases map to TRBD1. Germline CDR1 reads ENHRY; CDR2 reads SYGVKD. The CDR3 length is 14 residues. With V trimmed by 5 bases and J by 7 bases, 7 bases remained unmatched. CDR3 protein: CAISLSGGTQPQHF. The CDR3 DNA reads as TGTGCCATCAGTCTTTCAGGGGGCACACAGCCCCAGCATTTT.

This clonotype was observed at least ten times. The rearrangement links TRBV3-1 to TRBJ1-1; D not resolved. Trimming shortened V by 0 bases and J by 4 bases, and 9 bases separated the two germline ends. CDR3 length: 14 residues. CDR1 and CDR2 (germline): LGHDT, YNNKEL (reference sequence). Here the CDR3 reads CASSQEIRITEAFF. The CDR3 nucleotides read TGTGCCAGCAGCCAAGAAATACGGATCACTGAAGCTTTCTTT.

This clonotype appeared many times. The CDR3 protein is CASSPDSSPLHF. For the CDR3, the DNA is TGCGCCAGCAGCCCGGACAGTTCACCCCTCCACTTT. The chain recombines TRBV5-1 with TRBJ1-6, with D maybe TRBD1 (6 bases). Germline V CDR1 and CDR2: SGHRS, YFSETQ. V shed 4 bases and J shed 9 bases, with 8 bases lying between them. The CDR3 contains 12 residues.

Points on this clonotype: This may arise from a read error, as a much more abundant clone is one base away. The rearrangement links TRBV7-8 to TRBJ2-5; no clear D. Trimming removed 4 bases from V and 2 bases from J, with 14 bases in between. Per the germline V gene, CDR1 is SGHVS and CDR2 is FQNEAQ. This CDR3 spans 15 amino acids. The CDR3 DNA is TGTGCCAGCAGCTGGTTTTTGTCGGAACAAGAGACCCAGTACTTC. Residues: CASSWFLSEQETQYF.

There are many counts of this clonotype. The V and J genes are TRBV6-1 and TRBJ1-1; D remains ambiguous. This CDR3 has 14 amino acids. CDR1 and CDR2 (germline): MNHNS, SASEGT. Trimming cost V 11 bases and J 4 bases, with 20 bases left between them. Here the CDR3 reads CASQGSEGGTEAFF. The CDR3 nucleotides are TGTGCCTCACAAGGGTCCGAGGGTGGCACTGAAGCTTTCTTT.

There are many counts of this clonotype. The CDR3 is CASSLDPHRALGEQYF. For the CDR3, the DNA is TGCGCCAGCAGCTTGGACCCCCACAGGGCACTTGGCGAGCAGTACTTC. This chain uses TRBV5-1 with TRBJ2-7, with D perhaps matching TRBD1 (6 bases). The CDR3 covers 16 residues. Germline CDR1 and CDR2: SGHRS and YFSETQ. Trimming removed 0 bases from V and 6 bases from J, with 19 bases in between.